Below, 29 T cell receptor beta chains from the same sample are listed, as sequenced in a study of cytomegalovirus exposure and HLA in healthy donors. The PCR used 60 Vbeta and 13 Jbeta primers. Some clones are missing from TCRdb's copy, which holds only in-frame ones; the method was immunoSEQ multiplex PCR. The table lists about 190,000 clones, 65% to 85% of them singletons. The material sequenced was PBMCs. Source of these receptors: a woman aged 18-29 years in good health and CMV-seronegative.

This CDR3 reads CASSQERGRSNEKLFF. CDR3 in DNA: TGTGCCAGCAGCCAAGAAAGGGGGCGGTCTAATGAAAAACTGTTTTTT. The rearrangement joins TRBV4-2 to TRBJ1-4; 7 nucleotides align to TRBD1. Per germline, CDR1 LGHNA and CDR2 YNFKEQ. J lost 3 bases, V lost 0 bases, and 4 bases had no gene match. The CDR3 length is 16 residues.

V gene TRBV6-5 combines with J gene TRBJ2-1; TRBD2 aligns across 9 bases. The CDR3 runs to 15 residues. Trimming cost V 6 bases and J 1 base; bases outside gene matches: 4. Germline V lookup: CDR1 MNHEY, CDR2 SVGAGI. The CDR3 here is CASSSSGGSYNEQFF. The CDR3 DNA reads TGTGCCAGCAGCAGTAGCGGGGGATCCTACAATGAGCAGTTCTTC.

V is TRBV9 and J is TRBJ2-1; D perhaps matches TRBD2 (6 bases). Germline CDR1 is SGDLS and CDR2 is YYNGEE. This CDR3 has 18 residues. V was trimmed by 3 bases and J by 14 bases, leaving 33 bases between them. The CDR3 sequence: CASSDPLRGSPGDGMEFF. CDR3 sequence (DNA): TGTGCCAGCAGCGATCCCCTGCGGGGTTCACCGGGGGACGGGATGGAGTTCTTC.

The V gene is TRBV7-9, the J gene TRBJ1-2; 10 nucleotides match TRBD1. The CDR3 totals 15 residues. Germline loops: CDR1 SEHNR, CDR2 FQNEAQ (reference sequence). Trimming at V came to 3 bases and at J to 3 bases, leaving 4 bases not matched to a gene. Here the CDR3 DNA reads TGTGCCAGCAGCTTCGGACAGGGGGGGTACTATGGCTACACCTTC. Its translation is CASSFGQGGYYGYTF.

This clone occurred a few times. The genes are TRBV28 and TRBJ1-1, with D uncertain. The germline V gene encodes CDR1 MDHEN and CDR2 SYDVKM. V lost 5 bases and J lost 1, with 14 bases in between. This CDR3 has 15 amino acids. The CDR3 here is CASSPTSWRNTEAFF. DNA of the CDR3: TGTGCCAGCAGTCCCACCTCTTGGAGGAACACTGAAGCTTTCTTT.

V and J are TRBV7-2 and TRBJ2-3; 9 nucleotides line up with TRBD2. V dropped 0 bases and J dropped 2; count of bases not matched to a gene: 3. The germline V gene has CDR1 SGHTA and CDR2 FQGNSA. CDR3 length equals 16 residues. CDR3 residues: CASSLASGSDTDTQYF. The CDR3 nucleotides are TGTGCCAGCAGCTTAGCTAGCGGGAGCGACACAGATACGCAGTATTTT.

The J gene is TRBJ2-5, the V gene TRBV10-3, with a tentative D call TRBD1 (6 bases). V lost 2 bases to trimming and J lost 7 bases, with 17 bases between them. Germline CDR1 reads ENHRY; CDR2 reads SYGVKD. This CDR3 has 15 residues. CDR3 nucleotide sequence: TGTGCCATCAGTGAGAGTGCAGGGGCGAACGTGACCCAGTACTTC. Translated: CAISESAGANVTQYF.

This sequence joins TRBV4-2 and TRBJ2-3; 7 bases fit TRBD2. Germline assignment: CDR1 LGHNA and CDR2 YNFKEQ. Trimming took 4 bases from V and 6 from J; bases not matched to a gene: 10. The CDR3 sequence is 15 residues long. The CDR3 protein is CASSLAGERTDTQYF. The CDR3 nucleotides read TGTGCCAGCAGCCTTGCGGGGGAAAGGACGGATACGCAGTATTTT.

The table lists this clone with a count of one. The J gene is TRBJ1-4, the V gene TRBV16, with 8 bases that match TRBD1. V shed 4 bases and J 8 bases; nucleotides not matched to a gene: 6. Per germline, CDR1 KGHSY and CDR2 FQNENV. The CDR3 runs 14 residues. The CDR3 sequence is CASSPDRVEEKLFF. CDR3 nucleotides: TGTGCCAGCAGCCCGGACAGGGTAGAAGAAAAACTGTTTTTT.

The count of this clone is one. The rearrangement joins TRBV7-9 to TRBJ2-7, with TRBD1 as a possible D gene (6 bases). Germline CDR1 is SEHNR and CDR2 is FQNEAQ (reference sequence). V was trimmed by 3 bases and J by 6 bases, leaving 9 bases between them. The CDR3 sequence is 12 residues long. The CDR3 here is CASSFTGREQYF. The CDR3 coding sequence is TGTGCCAGCAGCTTTACAGGGCGCGAGCAGTACTTC.

The rearrangement links TRBV6-5 to TRBJ2-7; 8 nucleotides agree with TRBD2. V trimming: 2 bases; J trimming: 2 bases; junction bases outside the gene matches: 5. Per germline, CDR1 MNHEY and CDR2 SVGAGI. The CDR3 length is 15 residues. The CDR3 region has the DNA TGTGCCAGCAGTTACGGGCGGGGGGATACCTACGAGCAGTACTTC. Translation gives CASSYGRGDTYEQYF.

The gene calls are TRBV28 and TRBJ1-1; D gene uncertain. This CDR3 comprises 15 residues. V dropped 4 bases and J dropped 0 bases, with 12 bases sitting between them. Germline CDR1 reads MDHEN; CDR2 reads SYDVKM. The CDR3 nucleotides read TGTGCCAGCAGTTCCCAAGGAGTGTTGAACACTGAAGCTTTCTTT. This sequence encodes CASSSQGVLNTEAFF.

The J gene is TRBJ1-5, the V gene TRBV4-1, with TRBD1 identical over 9 bases. The germline V gene encodes CDR1 MGHRA and CDR2 YSYEKL. The trim removed 3 bases at V and 0 bases at J, leaving 3 bases unmatched. This CDR3 has 16 residues. The CDR3, as DNA: TGCGCCAGCAGCCATGGGACAGGGTTTAGCAATCAGCCCCAGCATTTT. Translated: CASSHGTGFSNQPQHF.

CDR3 nucleotides: TGTGCCTCGGGGGCTAGCGGGACCTACAATGAGCAGTTCTTC. The encoded protein is CASGASGTYNEQFF. The genes are TRBV7-2 and TRBJ2-1, with 9 bases that match TRBD2. V shed 11 bases, J shed 2 bases, and the junction held 7 bases outside the gene matches. This CDR3 has 14 residues. The germline V gene encodes CDR1 SGHTA and CDR2 FQGNSA.

The rearrangement uses TRBV2 and TRBJ2-7; 8 bases align to TRBD2. This CDR3 spans 16 amino acids. With 2 bases clipped from V and 6 bases from J, the junction kept 12 bases outside the gene matches. The V gene's germline CDR1 is SNHLY and CDR2 FYNNEI. The CDR3 region is CASSETRTGRAGEQYF. The CDR3 DNA is TGTGCCAGCAGTGAAACCAGGACCGGGAGGGCTGGCGAGCAGTACTTC.

This sequence joins TRBV6-1 and TRBJ1-1; 7 bases fit TRBD1. Losses at the gene ends were 7 bases for V and 0 bases for J; bases not matched to a gene: 5. Germline V lookup: CDR1 MNHNS, CDR2 SASEGT. The CDR3 covers 14 residues. The CDR3 reads CASTIGTVNTEAFF. The CDR3 region has the DNA TGTGCCAGCACTATCGGGACAGTGAACACTGAAGCTTTCTTT.

The rearrangement uses TRBV15 and TRBJ2-1; D call uncertain. Trimming removed 6 bases from V and 5 bases from J, with 11 bases in between. Germline V CDR1 and CDR2: LNHNV, YYDKDF (reference sequence). CDR3 length: 13 amino acids. The CDR3 DNA is TGTGCCACCAGAGTAGTCAGCGACAATGAGCAGTTCTTC. Its protein product is CATRVVSDNEQFF.

The J gene is TRBJ2-7, the V gene TRBV28; 9 nucleotides agree with TRBD2. The CDR3 is 14 residues long. CDR1 is MDHEN and CDR2 is SYDVKM in the germline V gene. With V trimmed by 5 bases and J by 6 bases, 8 bases remained unmatched. CDR3 loop: CASSETSGGVEQYF. CDR3 DNA: TGTGCCAGCAGTGAGACTAGCGGAGGGGTCGAGCAGTACTTC.

The CDR3, as DNA: TGTGCCAGCAGCACAGACAGGGGATACGACACTGAAGCTTTCTTT. Residues: CASSTDRGYDTEAFF. The rearrangement links TRBV21-1 to TRBJ1-1; the table calls TRBD1, which could not be checked here. TRBV21-1 is designated a pseudogene. The CDR3 runs to 15 residues.

This clone was detected only a few times. The V and J genes are TRBV6-5 and TRBJ1-5; 8 bases are shared with TRBD1. With 6 bases clipped from V and 7 bases from J, the junction kept 5 bases outside the gene matches. Germline lookup yields CDR1 MNHEY and CDR2 SVGAGI. The CDR3 spans 13 residues. The CDR3 spells CASRLDRDQPQHF. The CDR3 bases are TGTGCCAGCAGGTTGGACAGGGACCAGCCCCAGCATTTT.

The gene calls are TRBV29-1 and TRBJ2-7; TRBD2 matches 12 bases. The CDR3 has 15 residues. The germline V gene has CDR1 SQVTM and CDR2 ANQGSEA. V lost 6 bases, J lost 3 bases, and 9 bases stayed unmatched. The CDR3 spells CSVRRGLAGNYEQYF. CDR3 bases: TGCAGCGTCAGACGAGGACTAGCGGGAAACTACGAGCAGTACTTC.

This clone was seen a few times. The chain combines TRBV28 with TRBJ1-2; D is uncertain. This CDR3 has 14 residues. V lost 7 bases to trimming and J lost 0 bases, with 12 bases between them. From germline, CDR1 is MDHEN and CDR2 SYDVKM. The CDR3 DNA follows: TGTGCCAGCAATCGACCGGGTTCTAACTATGGCTACACCTTC. Translation: CASNRPGSNYGYTF.

The rearrangement links TRBV29-1 to TRBJ2-5; D unclear. Germline V lookup: CDR1 SQVTM, CDR2 ANQGSEA. Trimming took off 0 bases at V and 0 bases at J, with 8 bases between the two ends. CDR3 length: 14 amino acids. The CDR3 DNA is TGCAGCGTTGAAGACTCGCTATACCAAGAGACCCAGTACTTC. The encoded protein is CSVEDSLYQETQYF.

The chain is built from TRBV27 and TRBJ2-1; D unresolved. The CDR3 covers 11 residues. Germline assignment: CDR1 MNHEY and CDR2 SMNVEV (reference sequence). The V gene lost 6 bases and the J gene lost 8 bases, with 8 bases spanning the gap. CDR3 loop: CASRIRDEQFF. CDR3 coding DNA: TGTGCCAGCAGAATTCGGGATGAGCAGTTCTTC.

V gene TRBV5-1 combines with J gene TRBJ2-3, with D uncertain. Germline CDR1 is SGHRS and CDR2 is YFSETQ. The CDR3 is 16 residues long. Deletions cut 0 bases from V and 0 bases from J, with 11 bases between. The CDR3 DNA follows: TGCGCCAGCAGCTTGGCCAGCGCTCTTAGCACAGATACGCAGTATTTT. This encodes CASSLASALSTDTQYF.

This chain connects TRBV7-3 to TRBJ2-7, with 16 bases lining up with TRBD2. The CDR3 is made up of 15 amino acids. Unmatched junction bases numbered 4, after V lost 4 bases and J lost 7 bases. The germline CDR1 and CDR2 sequences are SGHTA and FQGTGA. CDR3 nucleotide sequence: TGTGCCAGCAGCTCCTCGGGACTAGCGGGGGGGGAGCAGTACTTC. This translates into CASSSSGLAGGEQYF. The complete variable domain, with remaining parts taken from reference TRBV7-3 and TRBJ2-7, reads GAGVSQTPSNKVTEKGKYVELRCDPISGHTALYWYRQSLGQGPEFLIYFQGTGAADDSGLPNDRFFAVRPEGSVSTLKIQRTERGDSAVYLCASSSSGLAGGEQYFGPGTRLTVT.

The chain is built from TRBV7-8 and TRBJ2-2; TRBD2 is a possible D gene (6 bases). This CDR3 region has 13 residues. The germline V gene has CDR1 SGHVS and CDR2 FQNEAQ. V was pared by 5 bases and J by 5 bases, with 9 bases between. The CDR3 loop is CASSPGETGELFF. The CDR3 DNA follows: TGTGCCAGCAGCCCGGGAGAGACCGGGGAGCTGTTTTTT.

This clone was seen only a few times. This chain links TRBV10-3 with TRBJ2-7, with 10 bases that match TRBD2. The CDR3 contains 15 residues. CDR1 and CDR2 (germline): ENHRY, SYGVKD. The J segment lost 0 bases and the V segment lost 6 bases, leaving 5 bases of the junction unmatched. The CDR3 sequence: CAIRNSGGPSYEQYF. The CDR3 bases are TGTGCCATCAGAAATAGCGGGGGGCCCTCCTACGAGCAGTACTTC.

This clone showed up just a few times. The chain joins TRBV5-1 to TRBJ2-7; D possibly corresponds to TRBD1 (5 bases). The CDR3 contains 14 residues. CDR1 and CDR2 (germline): SGHRS, YFSETQ. V was pared by 3 bases and J by 0 bases, with 10 bases between. The CDR3 sequence: CASSWGQSSYEQYF. The CDR3, as DNA: TGCGCCAGCAGCTGGGGCCAGAGCTCCTACGAGCAGTACTTC.